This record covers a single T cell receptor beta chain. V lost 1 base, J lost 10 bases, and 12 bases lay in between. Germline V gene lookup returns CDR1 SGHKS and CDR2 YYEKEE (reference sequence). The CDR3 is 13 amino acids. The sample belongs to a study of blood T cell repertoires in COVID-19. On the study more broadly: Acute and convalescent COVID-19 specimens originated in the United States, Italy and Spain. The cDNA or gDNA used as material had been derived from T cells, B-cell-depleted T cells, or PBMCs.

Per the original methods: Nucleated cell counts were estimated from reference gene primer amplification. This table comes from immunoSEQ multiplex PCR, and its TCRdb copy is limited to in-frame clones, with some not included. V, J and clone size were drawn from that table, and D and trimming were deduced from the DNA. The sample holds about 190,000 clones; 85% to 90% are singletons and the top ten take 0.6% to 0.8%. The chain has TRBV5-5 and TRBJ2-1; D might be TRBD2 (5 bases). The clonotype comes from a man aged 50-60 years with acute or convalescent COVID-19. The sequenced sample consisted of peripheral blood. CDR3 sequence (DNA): TGTGCCAGCAGCTTGACAGCCAGAGGGGAGCAGTTCTTC. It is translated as CASSLTARGEQFF.